This T cell receptor beta chain stems from a study of memory CD4+ T cells and cytomegalovirus serostatus. Study observations and caveats: Suggested: most of the CMV-linked TCR signature lies in CD4+ memory cells.

The CDR3 loop spans 13 amino acids. Trimming shortened V by 10 bases and J by 1 base, and 13 bases separated the two germline ends. CDR1 LNHDA and CDR2 SQIVND come from the germline V gene (reference sequence). Remarks on this clone: Its antigen is still unknown.

Single viable CD3+CD4+CD8-CD45RO+ cells were sorted as the memory CD4+ T cells. Authors' analysis steps: After removing out-of-frame reads, around 2 million distinct TCRbeta sequences remained. Using immunoSEQ multiplex PCR, the repertoire was profiled, and TCRdb retains in-frame clones only, with some absent. V, J and clone size were drawn from that table, and D and trimming were deduced from the DNA. The data contain 40,000 to 45,000 clones, 70% to 80% of them seen just once; the ten biggest clones take up roughly 0.87%. Input material: memory CD4+ T cells from blood. The rearrangement uses TRBV19 and TRBJ1-1; perhaps TRBD1 as D (6 bases). This TCR came from an adult in good health and CMV-seronegative. In DNA form, the CDR3 reads TGTGCCACCCAGAGACAGGCGAACACTGAAGCTTTCTTT. Its translation is CATQRQANTEAFF.